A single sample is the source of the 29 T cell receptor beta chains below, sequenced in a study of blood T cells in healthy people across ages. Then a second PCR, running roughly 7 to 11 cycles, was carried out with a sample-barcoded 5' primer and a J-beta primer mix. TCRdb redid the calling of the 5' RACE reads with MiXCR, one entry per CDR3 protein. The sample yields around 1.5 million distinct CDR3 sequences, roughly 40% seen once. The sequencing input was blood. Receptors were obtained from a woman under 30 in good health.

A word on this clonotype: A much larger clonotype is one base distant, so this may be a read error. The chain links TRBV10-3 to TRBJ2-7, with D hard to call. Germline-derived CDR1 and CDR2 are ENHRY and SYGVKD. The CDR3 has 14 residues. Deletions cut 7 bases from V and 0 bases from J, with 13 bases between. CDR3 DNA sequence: TGTGCCATCACGACCGATCGCAGCTCCTACGAGCAGTACTTC. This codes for CAITTDRSSYEQYF.

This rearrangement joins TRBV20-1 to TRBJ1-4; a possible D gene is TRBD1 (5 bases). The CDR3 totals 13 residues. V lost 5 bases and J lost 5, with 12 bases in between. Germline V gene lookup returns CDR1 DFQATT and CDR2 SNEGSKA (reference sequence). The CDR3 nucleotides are TGCAGTGCTCCCCGGGACGGAAATGAAAAACTGTTTTTT. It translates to CSAPRDGNEKLFF.

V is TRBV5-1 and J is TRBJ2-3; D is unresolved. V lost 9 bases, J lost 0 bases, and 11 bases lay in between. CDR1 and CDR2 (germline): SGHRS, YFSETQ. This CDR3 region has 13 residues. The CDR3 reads CATGSGSTDTQYF. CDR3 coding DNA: TGCGCCACCGGTAGTGGGAGCACAGATACGCAGTATTTT.

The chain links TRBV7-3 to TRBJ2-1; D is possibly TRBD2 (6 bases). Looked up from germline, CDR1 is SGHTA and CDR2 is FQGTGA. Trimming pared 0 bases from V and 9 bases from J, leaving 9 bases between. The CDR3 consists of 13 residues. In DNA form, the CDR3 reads TGTGCCAGCAGCTTAACTAGCGGCGGTGAGCAGTTCTTC. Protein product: CASSLTSGGEQFF.

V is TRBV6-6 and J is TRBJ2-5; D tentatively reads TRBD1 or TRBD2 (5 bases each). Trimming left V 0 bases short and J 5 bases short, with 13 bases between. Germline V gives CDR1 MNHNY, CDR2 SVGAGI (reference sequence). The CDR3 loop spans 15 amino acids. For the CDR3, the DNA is TGTGCCAGCAGTTACTCCCTAGGCAGGGAGGAGACCCAGTACTTC. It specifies CASSYSLGREETQYF.

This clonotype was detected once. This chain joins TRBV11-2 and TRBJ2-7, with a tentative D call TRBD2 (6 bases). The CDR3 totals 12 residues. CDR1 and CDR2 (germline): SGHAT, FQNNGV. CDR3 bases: TGTGCTAGCGGCTTATCCACCTACGAGCAGTACTTC. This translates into CASGLSTYEQYF.

CDR3 DNA sequence: TGTGCCAGCAGCGCCCCCGCTAGCGGGACCCCTTGGTCCTACAATGAGCAGTTCTTC. Its translation is CASSAPASGTPWSYNEQFF. The chain joins TRBV9 to TRBJ2-1, with TRBD2 matching over 9 bases. Germline V gene data show CDR1 as SGDLS and CDR2 as YYNGEE. The junction had 14 bases not matched to a gene; V was cut back by 3 bases and J by 1 base. The CDR3 has 19 amino acids.

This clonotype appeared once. The CDR3 region has the DNA TGTGCCATCAGTGAGTCGCAAGGAAGGACTGAAGCTTTCTTT. Translating gives CAISESQGRTEAFF. The chain has TRBV10-3 and TRBJ1-1; D ambiguous. Germline-derived CDR1 and CDR2 are ENHRY and SYGVKD. The CDR3 is 14 residues long. V gave up 0 bases and J gave up 5 bases, with 10 bases separating them.

The CDR3 DNA reads TGCAGTGCTAGAGGGGATAATCAGCCCCAGCATTTT. The encoded protein is CSARGDNQPQHF. The chain is built from TRBV20-1 and TRBJ1-5; D not certain. CDR1 and CDR2 from the germline V gene are DFQATT and SNEGSKA (reference sequence). The CDR3 is 12 residues long. The V and J ends lost 1 base and 4 bases respectively, with 5 bases between them.

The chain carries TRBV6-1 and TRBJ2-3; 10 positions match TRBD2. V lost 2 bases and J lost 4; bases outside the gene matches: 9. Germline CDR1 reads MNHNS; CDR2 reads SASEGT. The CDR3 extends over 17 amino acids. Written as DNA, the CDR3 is TGTGCCAGCAGTGAACCTAAAACAAGCGGGAGGGCAGATACGCAGTATTTT. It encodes CASSEPKTSGRADTQYF.

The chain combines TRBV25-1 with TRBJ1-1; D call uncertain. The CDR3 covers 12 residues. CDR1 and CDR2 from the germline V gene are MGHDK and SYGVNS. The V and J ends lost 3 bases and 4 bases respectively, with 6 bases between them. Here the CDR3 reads CASSDPITEAFF. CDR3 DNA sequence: TGTGCCAGCAGTGACCCGATCACTGAAGCTTTCTTT.

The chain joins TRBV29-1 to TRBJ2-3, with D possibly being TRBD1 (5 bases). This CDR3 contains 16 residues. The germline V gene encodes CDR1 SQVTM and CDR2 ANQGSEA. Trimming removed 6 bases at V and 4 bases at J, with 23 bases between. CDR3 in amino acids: CSVGNPPGFIPDTQYF. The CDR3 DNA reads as TGCAGCGTGGGAAACCCCCCAGGGTTTATACCAGATACGCAGTATTTT.

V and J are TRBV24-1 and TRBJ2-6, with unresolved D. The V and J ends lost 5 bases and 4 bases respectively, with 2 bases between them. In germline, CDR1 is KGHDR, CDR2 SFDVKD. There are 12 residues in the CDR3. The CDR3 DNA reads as TGTGCCACCAGTGGGGGGGCCAACGTCCTGACTTTC. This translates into CATSGGANVLTF.

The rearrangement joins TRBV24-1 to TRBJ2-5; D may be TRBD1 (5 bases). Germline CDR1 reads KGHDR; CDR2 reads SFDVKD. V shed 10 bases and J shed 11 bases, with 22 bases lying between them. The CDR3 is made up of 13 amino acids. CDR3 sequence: CATGQAGYNEQYF. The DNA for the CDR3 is TGTGCCACGGGGCAGGCCGGCTACAATGAGCAGTACTTC.

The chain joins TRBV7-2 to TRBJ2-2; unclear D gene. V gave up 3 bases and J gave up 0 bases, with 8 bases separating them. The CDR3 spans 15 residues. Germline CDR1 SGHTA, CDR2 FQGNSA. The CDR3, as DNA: TGTGCCAGCAGCTTCCCGGAGACGAACACCGGGGAGCTGTTTTTT. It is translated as CASSFPETNTGELFF.

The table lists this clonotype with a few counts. CDR3 loop: CASSFRTGKYHSPLHF. The CDR3 DNA is TGTGCCAGCAGCTTCCGGACAGGGAAGTACCATTCACCCCTCCACTTT. The chain is built from TRBV21-1 and TRBJ1-6; TRBD1, the table's D call, lacks a check against the DNA. TRBV21-1 is a recognized pseudogene. The CDR3 has 16 amino acids.

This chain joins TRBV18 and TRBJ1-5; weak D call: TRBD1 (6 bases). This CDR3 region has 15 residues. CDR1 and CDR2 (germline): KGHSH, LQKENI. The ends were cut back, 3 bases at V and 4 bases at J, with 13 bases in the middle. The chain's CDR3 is CASSPGPGVNQPQHF. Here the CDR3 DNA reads TGTGCCAGCTCACCGGGCCCAGGGGTGAATCAGCCCCAGCATTTT.

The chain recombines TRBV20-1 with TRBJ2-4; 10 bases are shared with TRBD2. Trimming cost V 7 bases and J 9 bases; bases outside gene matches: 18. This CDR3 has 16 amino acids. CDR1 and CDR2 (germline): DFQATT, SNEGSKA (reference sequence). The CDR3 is CSVNRERGGRGPIQYF. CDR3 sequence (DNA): TGCAGTGTAAATAGGGAGCGGGGGGGCCGCGGTCCCATTCAGTACTTC.

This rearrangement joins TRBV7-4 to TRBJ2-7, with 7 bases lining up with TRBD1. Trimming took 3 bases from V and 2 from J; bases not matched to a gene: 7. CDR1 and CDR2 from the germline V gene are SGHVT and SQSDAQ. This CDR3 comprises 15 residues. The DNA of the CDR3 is TGTGCCAGCAGCTTGTGGGACAGATCCACCTACGAGCAGTACTTC. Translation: CASSLWDRSTYEQYF.

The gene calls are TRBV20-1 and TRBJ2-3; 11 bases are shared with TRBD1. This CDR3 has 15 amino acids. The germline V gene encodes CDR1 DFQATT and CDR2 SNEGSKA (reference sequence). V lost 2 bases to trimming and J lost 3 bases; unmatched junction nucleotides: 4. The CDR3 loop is CSARRGTGGTDTQYF. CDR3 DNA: TGCAGTGCTAGAAGGGGGACAGGGGGGACAGATACGCAGTATTTT.

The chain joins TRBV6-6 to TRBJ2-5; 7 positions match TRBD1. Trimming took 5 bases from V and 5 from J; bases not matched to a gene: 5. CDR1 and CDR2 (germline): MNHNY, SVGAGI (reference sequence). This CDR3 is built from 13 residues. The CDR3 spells CASSRGPLETQYF. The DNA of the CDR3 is TGTGCCAGCAGTAGGGGGCCGTTGGAGACCCAGTACTTC.

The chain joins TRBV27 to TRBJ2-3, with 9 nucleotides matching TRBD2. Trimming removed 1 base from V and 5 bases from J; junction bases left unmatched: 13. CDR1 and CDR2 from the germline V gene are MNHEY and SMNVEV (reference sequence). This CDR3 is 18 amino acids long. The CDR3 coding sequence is TGTGCCAGCAGTTTATTCCTAGCGGGGTCTCGGGGAGGAGATACGCAGTATTTT. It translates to CASSLFLAGSRGGDTQYF.

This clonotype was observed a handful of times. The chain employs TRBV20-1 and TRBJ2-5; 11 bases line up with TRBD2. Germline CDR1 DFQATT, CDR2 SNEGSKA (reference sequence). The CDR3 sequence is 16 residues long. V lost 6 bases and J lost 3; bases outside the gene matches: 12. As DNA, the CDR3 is TGCAGTGCAAGTAGTGGGACTAGCGGCTGGGAAGAGACCCAGTACTTC. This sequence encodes CSASSGTSGWEETQYF.

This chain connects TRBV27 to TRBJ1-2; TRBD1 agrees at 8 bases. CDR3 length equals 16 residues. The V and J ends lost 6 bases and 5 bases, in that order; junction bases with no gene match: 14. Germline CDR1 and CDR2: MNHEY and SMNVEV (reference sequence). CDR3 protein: CASRYSGQAAPYGYTF. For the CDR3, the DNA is TGTGCCAGCAGATACTCGGGACAGGCAGCTCCGTATGGCTACACCTTC.

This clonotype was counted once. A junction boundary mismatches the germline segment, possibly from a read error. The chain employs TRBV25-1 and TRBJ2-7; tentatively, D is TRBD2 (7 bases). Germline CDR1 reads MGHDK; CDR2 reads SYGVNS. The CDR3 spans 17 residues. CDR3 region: CASSEYKSGGSSSEQYF. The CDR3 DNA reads TGTGCCAGCAGTGAATATAAATCGGGGGGCAGCTCCTCCGAGCAGTACTTC.

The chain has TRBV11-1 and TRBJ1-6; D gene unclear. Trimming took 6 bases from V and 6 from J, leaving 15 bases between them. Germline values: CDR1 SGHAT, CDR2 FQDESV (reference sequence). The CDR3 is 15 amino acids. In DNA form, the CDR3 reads TGTGCCAGCAGGAGACGGGAACAAGCTAATTCACCCCTCCACTTT. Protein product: CASRRREQANSPLHF. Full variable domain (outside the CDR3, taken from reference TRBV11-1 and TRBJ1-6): EAEVAQSPRYKITEKSQAVAFWCDPISGHATLYWYRQILGQGPELLVQFQDESVVDDSQLPKDRFSAERLKGVDSTLKIQPAELGDSAMYLCASRRREQANSPLHFGNGTRLTVT.

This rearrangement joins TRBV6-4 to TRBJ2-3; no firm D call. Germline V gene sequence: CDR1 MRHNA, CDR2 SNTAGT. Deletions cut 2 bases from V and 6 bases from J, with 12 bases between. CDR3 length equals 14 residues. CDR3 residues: CASSDGNSPDTQYF. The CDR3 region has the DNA TGTGCCAGCAGTGACGGGAATAGCCCCGATACGCAGTATTTT.

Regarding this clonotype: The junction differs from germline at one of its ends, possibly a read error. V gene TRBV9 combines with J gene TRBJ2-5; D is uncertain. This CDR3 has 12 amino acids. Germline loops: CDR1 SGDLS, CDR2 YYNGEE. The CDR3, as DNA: TGTGTCAGCAGCGTAGGGCAAGAGACCCAGTACTTC. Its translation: CVSSVGQETQYF.

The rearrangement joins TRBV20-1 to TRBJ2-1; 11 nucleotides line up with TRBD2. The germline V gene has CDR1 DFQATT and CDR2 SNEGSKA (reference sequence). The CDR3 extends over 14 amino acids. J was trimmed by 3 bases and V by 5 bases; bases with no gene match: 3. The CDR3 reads CSAQGLADYNEQFF. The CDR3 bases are TGCAGTGCTCAGGGACTAGCGGACTACAATGAGCAGTTCTTC.